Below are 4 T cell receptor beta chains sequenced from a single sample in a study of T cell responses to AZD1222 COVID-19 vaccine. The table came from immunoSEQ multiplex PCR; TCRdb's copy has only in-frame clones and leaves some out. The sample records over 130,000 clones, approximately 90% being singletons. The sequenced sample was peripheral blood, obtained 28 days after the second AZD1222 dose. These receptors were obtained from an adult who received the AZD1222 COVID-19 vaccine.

CDR3 sequence (DNA): TGTGCCAGCAGCGAGGGCGCGGCGAATTCACCCCTCCACTTT. It translates to CASSEGAANSPLHF. The V call is TRBV11-2, the J call TRBJ1-6, with D unclear. The CDR3 loop spans 14 amino acids. Trimming removed 5 bases at V and 7 bases at J, with 12 bases between. Germline lookup yields CDR1 SGHAT and CDR2 FQNNGV.

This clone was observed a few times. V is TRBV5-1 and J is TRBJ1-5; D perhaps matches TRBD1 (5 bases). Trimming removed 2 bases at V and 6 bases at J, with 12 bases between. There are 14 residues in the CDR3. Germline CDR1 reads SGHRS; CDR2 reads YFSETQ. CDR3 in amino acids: CASSLMGDAQPQHF. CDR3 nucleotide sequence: TGCGCCAGCAGCTTAATGGGGGACGCTCAGCCCCAGCATTTT.

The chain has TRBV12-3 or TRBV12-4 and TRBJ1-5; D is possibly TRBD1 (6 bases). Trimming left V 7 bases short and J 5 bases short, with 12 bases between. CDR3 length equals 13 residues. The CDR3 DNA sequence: TGTGCCAGCACTCTCGCAGGGGATCAGCCCCAGCATTTT. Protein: CASTLAGDQPQHF.

The CDR3 sequence: CASHFPHRNYEQYF. The CDR3 DNA reads TGTGCCAGTCACTTTCCCCATCGTAACTACGAGCAGTACTTC. The chain combines TRBV19 with TRBJ2-7; D remains unclear. CDR1 is LNHDA, CDR2 SQIVND, per germline (reference sequence). Trimming left V 8 bases short and J 3 bases short, with 17 bases between. The CDR3 has 14 residues.